This T cell receptor beta chain was obtained from a study of beta chain features in type 1 diabetes (dated by TCRdb to 2017 to 2018). Looking at the study overall: No differences in mean age, gender distribution, total cell number or subset yield were found between patients and healthy donors. The study compared the TCRB repertoires of sorted circulating CD4+ T cell subsets in recently diagnosed type 1 diabetes patients with those in matched healthy donors. Across all samples, approximately 100 million sorted cells were examined, and cell number per subset correlated strongly with RNA yield. Naive and central memory subsets were obtained from all 30 or so donors, but regulatory and stem cell-like memory subsets were isolated from only 8 patients and roughly 8 healthy donors.

Each donor gave one peripheral blood draw, averaging approximately 110 mL, which was collected into heparinised tubes. Naive, central memory, regulatory and stem cell-like memory CD4+ T cells were sorted on a BD FACSAria II using a panel including CD45RO, CCR7, CD25, CD127, CD95 and CD27. A purity above 95% was achieved for all sorted populations. PBMCs were separated immediately by Lymphoprep density gradient centrifugation and were stained directly, without being cultured. So that batch effects would be minimized, each experiment stained and sorted samples in pairs, pairing one healthy donor with one patient. On this clone itself: Its antigen is not yet known. Within one base of it there is no much larger clone, and no base qualities were kept.

The entire isolated RNA was reverse transcribed using the High Capacity cDNA Reverse Transcription Kit, and thus expressed TCRB transcripts were sequenced. Deep immunoSEQ sequencing was performed on naive, central memory and regulatory T cell samples, with an average of roughly 3.3 million total reads per sample. After sorted cells were lysed in RLT buffer, RNA was extracted with DNase-treated RNeasy Micro or Mini kits, with the choice depending on cell number. To prevent cross-contamination, each cell subset was processed individually, whereas patient and healthy donor samples were processed jointly. TCRB sequences were amplified from cDNA with the immunoSEQ multiplex PCR, producing 87-bp fragments spanning the CDR3 region. The amplicons were sequenced using the Illumina HiSeq platform. As for how the authors treated the data: Synthetic template baselines were used to correct PCR bias computationally, reads within Hamming distance 2 were collapsed, and singletons that could not be merged were discarded. Reads were aligned to IMGT to assign V, D and J genes, CDR3 length, and insertions or deletions at six rearrangement sites. Within each subset, clonotype counts were normalized to the number of sorted cells before true diversity and Gini coefficients were calculated with the tcR R package. The overlap coefficient, calculated on TCRB nucleotide sequences, was used to measure repertoire sharing. Out-of-frame TCRB sequences from naive cells were analyzed as a proxy for the pre-selection repertoire. TCRdb stores this immuneACCESS table with in-frame sequences only. Part of the clones is absent; in the studies checked, under half of the shortfall reflects unresolved V genes, and no reason is known for the rest. V, J and clone size are those of that table, while D and trimming were read from the DNA. The sample has about 640,000 clones on record, around 12% of them singletons. Of the sample, around 0.12% is held by the ten largest clones.

Study-wide conclusions, independent of this receptor: Patients with type 1 diabetes made fewer insertions and deleted more nucleotides at VDJ recombination sites, implying thymic rearrangement abnormalities. A moderate but significant shortening of TCRB CDR3 length was observed in type 1 diabetes patients in all four CD4+ subsets. Shorter templates might be favored by PCR, yet because patient and control samples were amplified and corrected together, any such skew would affect both groups equally. Sequencing cDNA rather than genomic DNA could over-represent highly expressing activated cells, although activation and CD3 levels did not differ between groups. Because the HLA sub-analyses included only small numbers of individuals, any influence of HLA type on TCRB rearrangement was left unresolved. Naive, central memory and regulatory TCRB repertoires appeared to be more similar among patients than among healthy donors.

Inclusive of the bounding cysteine and phenylalanine, the CDR3 is 16 residues long. Just the 48-base CDR3 DNA is kept, in frame starting at base 1. CDR1 and CDR2, looked up from the germline V gene, are SGDLS and YYNGEE. V ends up 3 bases short and J 1 base short, with an unmatched junction base count of 2. The sequence was obtained from a young man with type 1 diabetes. This chain joins TRBV9 to TRBJ2-6; TRBD1 agrees with 9 junctional bases. Material for sequencing was naive CD4+ T cells from blood. Explained via the paper, the cell subset or site label denotes: true naive CD4+ T cells. The encoded CDR3 is CASSAQGASGANVLTF. The DNA reads as follows: TGTGCCAGCAGCGCACAGGGGGCGTCTGGGGCCAACGTCCTGACTTTC.